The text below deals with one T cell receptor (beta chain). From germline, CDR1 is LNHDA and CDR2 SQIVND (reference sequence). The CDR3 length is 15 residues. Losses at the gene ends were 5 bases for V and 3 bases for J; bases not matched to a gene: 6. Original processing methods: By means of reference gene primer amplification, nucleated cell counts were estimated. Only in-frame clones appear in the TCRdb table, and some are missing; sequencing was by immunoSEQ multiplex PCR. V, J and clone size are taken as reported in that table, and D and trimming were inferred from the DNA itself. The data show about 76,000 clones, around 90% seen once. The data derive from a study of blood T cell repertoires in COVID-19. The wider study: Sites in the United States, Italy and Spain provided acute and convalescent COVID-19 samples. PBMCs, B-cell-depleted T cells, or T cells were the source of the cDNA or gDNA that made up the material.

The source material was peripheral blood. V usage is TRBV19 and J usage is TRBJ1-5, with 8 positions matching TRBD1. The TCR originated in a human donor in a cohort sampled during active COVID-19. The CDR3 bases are TGTGCCAGTAGTTCCCAGGGGGCTATCAATCAGCCCCAGCATTTT. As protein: CASSSQGAINQPQHF. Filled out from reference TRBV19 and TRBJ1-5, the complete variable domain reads DGGITQSPKYLFRKEGQNVTLSCEQNLNHDAMYWYRQDPGQGLRLIYYSQIVNDFQKGDIAEGYSVSREKKESFPLTVTSAQKNPTAFYLCASSSQGAINQPQHFGDGTRLSIL.